These T cell receptor beta chains were read from a single sample in a study of identical twins. Via MiXCR, TCRdb re-called the 5' RACE reads, giving one row per CDR3 protein. Of some 500,000 distinct CDR3 sequences in the sample, 11% to 15% were seen once. This sample was also put to use in a study of yellow fever vaccine responses in identical twins.

Material for sequencing was CD4+ T cells sorted from blood. These receptors came from a woman aged 18-29 years in good health. Each CDR3 is given with its conserved first and last residue.

V	J	CDR3
TRBV5-4	TRBJ1-1	CASSPQGAQNTEAFF
TRBV12-3/TRBV12-4	TRBJ2-3	CASSNGGARGDTQYF
TRBV7-9	TRBJ1-5	CASSPDKGNQPQHF
TRBV6-5	TRBJ1-6	CASSYVSRGGNSPLHF
TRBV6-5	TRBJ2-4	CASSFQTGGADIQYF
TRBV12-3/TRBV12-4	TRBJ2-1	CASRFRRDRYNEQFF
TRBV3-1	TRBJ2-5	CASSIGLAGGNQETQYF
TRBV6-6	TRBJ2-3	CASSGGPDTQYF
TRBV4-1	TRBJ2-1	CASSQDPGLVFYNEQFF
TRBV6-2/TRBV6-3	TRBJ2-7	CASSYGGHYEQYF
TRBV7-2	TRBJ1-6	CASSLGDSPLHF
TRBV12-3/TRBV12-4	TRBJ2-7	CASSRTGIPYEQYF
TRBV19	TRBJ2-5	CASRPEAGGITETQYF
TRBV7-8	TRBJ2-1	CASSSGLAGELAYSEQFF
TRBV18	TRBJ2-7	CASSSPAGEAREQYF
TRBV20-1	TRBJ1-5	CSARGRTGGNQPQHF
TRBV6-1	TRBJ1-6	CASSEVIGGGSPLHF
TRBV15	TRBJ2-1	CATSSNGANTDEQFF
TRBV24-1	TRBJ2-3	CATSDSGTSGTDTQYF
TRBV2	TRBJ2-7	CASSAGRAYEQYF
TRBV20-1	TRBJ2-2	CSAYPGLANTGELFF
TRBV5-1	TRBJ2-6	CASSVVSAGANVLTF
TRBV20-1	TRBJ2-1	CSAFAGTSFGEQFF
TRBV4-3	TRBJ2-3	CASSPNPTGAGGRTDTQYF
TRBV7-3	TRBJ1-6	CASSFRDRGSPLHF
TRBV10-3	TRBJ2-2	CAISEPGQVNTGELFF
TRBV6-5	TRBJ2-6	CASSYSSRQDSGANVLTF
TRBV28	TRBJ2-1	CASSLREDLNNEQFF
TRBV6-2/TRBV6-3	TRBJ2-1	CASRPGPSSYNEQFF
TRBV28	TRBJ2-5	CASSSNRGVKTQYF
TRBV7-2	TRBJ2-7	CASSLAALNTEQYF
TRBV7-8	TRBJ2-5	CASSFAGTREETQYF
TRBV29-1	TRBJ2-7	CSVEDLARQQYF
TRBV11-1	TRBJ2-7	CASSLKGRGSQSSYEQYF
TRBV7-2	TRBJ2-3	CASSLGLHTDTQYF
TRBV28	TRBJ1-1	CASHPPTTMNTEAFF
TRBV20-1	TRBJ2-3	CSANGQGAADTQYF
TRBV12-3/TRBV12-4	TRBJ2-5	CASSSLTPGQGLETQYF
TRBV15	TRBJ2-7	CATSAGPRTYF
TRBV20-1	TRBJ2-2	CSAYGGTRSTGELFF
TRBV30	TRBJ2-5	CAWSVLGKETQYF
TRBV10-1	TRBJ2-7	CASSGRSGTYEQYF
TRBV6-5	TRBJ2-1	CASSYGVGGAEQFF
TRBV6-5	TRBJ1-1	CASSSWTGRDTEAFF
TRBV24-1	TRBJ2-1	CATSDLRSAGVHEQFF
TRBV20-1	TRBJ2-7	CSALDRGRFLFSYEQYF
TRBV10-2	TRBJ2-1	CASRGETSGGYNEQFF
TRBV12-3/TRBV12-4	TRBJ2-1	CASEADRDNEQFF
TRBV7-8	TRBJ2-5	CASSLISSGSGPETQYF
TRBV7-2	TRBJ2-2	CASSLALIGGHAGELFF
TRBV12-3/TRBV12-4	TRBJ2-2	CASSFRVANTGELFF
TRBV25-1	TRBJ2-2	CASSDRLVAGELFF
TRBV24-1	TRBJ2-1	CATGTLAGGRYNEQFF